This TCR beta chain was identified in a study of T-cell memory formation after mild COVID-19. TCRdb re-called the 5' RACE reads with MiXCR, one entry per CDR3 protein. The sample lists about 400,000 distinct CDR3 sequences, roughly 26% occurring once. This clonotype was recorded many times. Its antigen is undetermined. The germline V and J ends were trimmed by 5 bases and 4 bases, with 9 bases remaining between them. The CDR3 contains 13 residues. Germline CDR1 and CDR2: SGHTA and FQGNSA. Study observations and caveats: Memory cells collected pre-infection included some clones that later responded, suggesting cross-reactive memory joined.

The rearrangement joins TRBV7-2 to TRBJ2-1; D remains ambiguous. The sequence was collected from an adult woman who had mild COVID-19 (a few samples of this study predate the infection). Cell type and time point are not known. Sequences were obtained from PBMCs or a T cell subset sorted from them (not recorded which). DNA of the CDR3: TGTGCCAGCAGCCCCGGCTCATACAATGAGCAGTTCTTC. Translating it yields CASSPGSYNEQFF.